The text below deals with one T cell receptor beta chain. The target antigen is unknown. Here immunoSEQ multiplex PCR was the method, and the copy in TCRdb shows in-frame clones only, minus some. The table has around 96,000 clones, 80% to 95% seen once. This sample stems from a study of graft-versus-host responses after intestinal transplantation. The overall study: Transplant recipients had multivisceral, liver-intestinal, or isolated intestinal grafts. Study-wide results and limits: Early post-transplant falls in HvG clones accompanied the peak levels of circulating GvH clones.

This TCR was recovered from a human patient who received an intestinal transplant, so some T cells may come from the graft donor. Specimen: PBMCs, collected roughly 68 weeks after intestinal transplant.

In DNA, the CDR3 is TGTGCCAGTAGTATAGGCTCGGAGACCCAGTACTTC. This gives the protein CASSIGSETQYF. The rearrangement uses TRBV19 and TRBJ2-5; D uncertain. Trimming took off 1 base at V and 5 bases at J, with 5 bases between the two ends. This CDR3 spans 12 amino acids. Germline CDR1 is LNHDA and CDR2 is SQIVND (reference sequence).